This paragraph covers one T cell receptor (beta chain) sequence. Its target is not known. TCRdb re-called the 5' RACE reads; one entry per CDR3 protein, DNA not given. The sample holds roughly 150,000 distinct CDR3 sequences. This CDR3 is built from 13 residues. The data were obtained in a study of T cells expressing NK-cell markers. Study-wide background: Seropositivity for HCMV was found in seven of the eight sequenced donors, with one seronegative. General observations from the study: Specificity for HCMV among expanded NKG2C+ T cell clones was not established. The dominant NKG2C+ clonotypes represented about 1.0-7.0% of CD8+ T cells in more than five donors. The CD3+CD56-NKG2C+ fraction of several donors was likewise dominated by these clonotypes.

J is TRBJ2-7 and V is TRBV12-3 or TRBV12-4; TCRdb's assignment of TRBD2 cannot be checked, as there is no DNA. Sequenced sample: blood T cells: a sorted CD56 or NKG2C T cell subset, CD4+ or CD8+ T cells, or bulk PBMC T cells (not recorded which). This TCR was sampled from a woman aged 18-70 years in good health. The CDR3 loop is CASSFVQPPEQYF.